A single sample is the source of the 32 T cell receptor beta chains below, sequenced in a study of blood T cell repertoires in COVID-19. The repertoire was sequenced with immunoSEQ multiplex PCR; TCRdb's copy has only in-frame clones and lacks some. The data contain about 210,000 clones, 80% to 90% of them singletons. Sequencing used peripheral blood. The receptors come from a woman between 40 and 50 years old with active or convalescent COVID-19.

This clone turned up a few times. The chain joins TRBV19 to TRBJ1-4; 7 bases align to TRBD1. Germline values: CDR1 LNHDA, CDR2 SQIVND (reference sequence). Unmatched junction bases numbered 5, after V lost 7 bases and J lost 3 bases. This CDR3 contains 14 residues. Here the CDR3 reads CASTTTGANEKLFF. The DNA of the CDR3 is TGTGCCAGTACTACAACAGGGGCTAATGAAAAACTGTTTTTT.

The chain combines TRBV30 with TRBJ1-3; 8 nucleotides match TRBD1. V dropped 3 bases and J dropped 10; count of bases not matched to a gene: 17. Looked up from germline, CDR1 is GTSNPN and CDR2 is SVGIG (reference sequence). The CDR3 spans 16 residues. The CDR3 protein is CAWRPGTGLQERTIYF. CDR3 DNA sequence: TGTGCCTGGAGACCCGGGACAGGCCTCCAAGAAAGGACCATATATTTT.

The chain carries TRBV28 and TRBJ1-2, with D unresolved. CDR1 and CDR2 from the germline V gene are MDHEN and SYDVKM. The CDR3 is 13 residues long. V lost 2 bases to trimming and J lost 5 bases, with 9 bases between them. The CDR3 bases are TGTGCCAGCAGTTTAAGGACTTCTTATGGCTACACCTTC. Translation gives CASSLRTSYGYTF.

The chain is built from TRBV27 and TRBJ2-7; weak D call: TRBD1 (5 bases). CDR3 length: 15 residues. Looked up from germline, CDR1 is MNHEY and CDR2 is SMNVEV (reference sequence). Trimming took off 2 bases at V and 3 bases at J, with 14 bases between the two ends. The CDR3 coding sequence is TGTGCCAGCAGTTTAAATCCAGGGTGGGTCTACGAGCAGTACTTC. The encoded protein is CASSLNPGWVYEQYF.

The V gene is TRBV4-1, the J gene TRBJ1-4; 8 bases fit TRBD1. The germline V gene encodes CDR1 MGHRA and CDR2 YSYEKL. The CDR3 runs to 16 residues. With 4 bases clipped from V and 4 bases from J, the junction kept 8 bases outside the gene matches. DNA for the CDR3: TGCGCCAGCAGCCCGAAACAGGGGGATCTTAATGAAAAACTGTTTTTT. Protein: CASSPKQGDLNEKLFF.

The CDR3 nucleotides read TGTGCCTGGAGTGTCAGACTAGCGGGGGGGATGAATGAGCAGTTCTTC. It specifies CAWSVRLAGGMNEQFF. The chain is built from TRBV30 and TRBJ2-1; 14 nucleotides align to TRBD2. The CDR3 extends over 16 amino acids. Germline loops: CDR1 GTSNPN, CDR2 SVGIG (reference sequence). J lost 7 bases, V lost 0 bases, and 5 bases had no gene match.

The table lists this clone with a few counts. V and J are TRBV5-1 and TRBJ1-1, with D uncertain. V lost 0 bases to trimming and J lost 12 bases, with 15 bases between them. Germline V gene lookup returns CDR1 SGHRS and CDR2 YFSETQ. The CDR3 extends over 13 amino acids. The CDR3 region has the DNA TGCGCCAGCAGCTTGGCCACGGGTAGGAAACCTTTCTTT. Protein sequence: CASSLATGRKPFF.

V is TRBV5-6 and J is TRBJ1-2, with TRBD1 matching over 9 bases. V was clipped by 5 bases and J by 7 bases; unmatched bases: 6. The CDR3 sequence is 13 residues long. Looked up from germline, CDR1 is SGHDT and CDR2 is YYEEEE. CDR3 residues: CASRLDRGLGYTF. The CDR3 DNA reads TGTGCCAGCAGACTGGACAGGGGTCTTGGCTACACCTTC.

V gene TRBV6-5 combines with J gene TRBJ1-2; D is undetermined. Germline V gene lookup returns CDR1 MNHEY and CDR2 SVGAGI. The CDR3 is 13 amino acids. Trimming took 7 bases from V and 8 from J, leaving 17 bases between them. The CDR3 here is CASIHGGGRGYTF. CDR3 sequence (DNA): TGTGCCAGCATTCACGGAGGAGGGAGAGGCTACACCTTC.

The chain uses TRBV9 and TRBJ1-1, with 9 positions matching TRBD1. V lost 0 bases and J lost 5; bases outside the gene matches: 5. Germline V gene sequence: CDR1 SGDLS, CDR2 YYNGEE. CDR3 length equals 15 residues. CDR3 coding DNA: TGTGCCAGCAGCGTAGCGGGGACAGGGATGACTGAAGCTTTCTTT. Translated: CASSVAGTGMTEAFF.

The chain recombines TRBV30 with TRBJ1-4, with TRBD1 matching 7 bases. The CDR3 extends over 16 amino acids. Germline CDR1 and CDR2: GTSNPN and SVGIG (reference sequence). V lost 3 bases to trimming and J lost 5 bases; unmatched junction nucleotides: 12. CDR3 DNA: TGTGCCTGGAGGGTTATGTTGACAGGGAACAATGAAAAACTGTTTTTT. Protein: CAWRVMLTGNNEKLFF.

The V and J genes are TRBV19 and TRBJ2-7, with TRBD1 matching 12 bases. The CDR3 has 15 amino acids. Germline lookup yields CDR1 LNHDA and CDR2 SQIVND (reference sequence). J gave up 7 bases and V 5 bases, and 9 bases lay outside the gene matches. In DNA form, the CDR3 reads TGTGCCAGTAGTCCCTCGGGACAGGGGGCGCTTGAGCAGTACTTC. This codes for CASSPSGQGALEQYF.

V is TRBV2 and J is TRBJ2-5; the match to TRBD1 covers 8 bases. Germline lookup yields CDR1 SNHLY and CDR2 FYNNEI. This CDR3 is built from 12 residues. With 6 bases clipped from V and 4 bases from J, the junction kept 1 base outside the gene matches. This chain's CDR3 is CASRDRVETQYF. For the CDR3, the DNA is TGTGCCAGCAGGGACAGGGTAGAGACCCAGTACTTC. Supplemented by reference TRBV2 and TRBJ2-5, the full variable domain reads EPEVTQTPSHQVTQMGQEVILRCVPISNHLYFYWYRQILGQKVEFLVSFYNNEISEKSEIFDDQFSVERPDGSNFTLKIRSTKLEDSAMYFCASRDRVETQYFGPGTRLLVL.

The chain employs TRBV24-1 and TRBJ1-1, with D possibly being TRBD1 (6 bases). V was shortened by 1 base and J by 1 base, with 9 bases between the two germline ends. The germline V gene encodes CDR1 KGHDR and CDR2 SFDVKD. The CDR3 is 15 amino acids. CDR3 nucleotide sequence: TGTGCCACCAGTGATTTAGGACAGACGAACACTGAAGCTTTCTTT. It specifies CATSDLGQTNTEAFF.

The chain couples TRBV28 to TRBJ1-1, with TRBD1 as a possible D gene (5 bases). CDR3 size: 16 residues. Trimming shortened V by 3 bases and J by 0 bases, and 14 bases separated the two germline ends. CDR1 and CDR2 (germline): MDHEN, SYDVKM. CDR3 amino acids: CASSFGAGSMNTEAFF. The CDR3 DNA is TGTGCCAGCAGTTTTGGCGCAGGGTCAATGAACACTGAAGCTTTCTTT. The full variable domain, rest sourced from reference TRBV28 and TRBJ1-1, is DVKVTQSSRYLVKRTGEKVFLECVQDMDHENMFWYRQDPGLGLRLIYFSYDVKMKEKGDIPEGYSVSREKKERFSLILESASTNQTSMYLCASSFGAGSMNTEAFFGQGTRLTVV.

The J gene is TRBJ1-5, the V gene TRBV7-2; TRBD1 is a possible D gene (6 bases). The V gene's germline CDR1 is SGHTA and CDR2 FQGNSA. The CDR3 spans 17 residues. V was clipped by 0 bases and J by 1 base, with 13 bases between them. The CDR3 spells CASSLASRGRSNQPQHF. The CDR3 DNA follows: TGTGCCAGCAGCTTAGCCTCCAGGGGTAGGAGCAATCAGCCCCAGCATTTT.

The rearrangement joins TRBV9 to TRBJ1-1; D is unclear. V dropped 3 bases and J dropped 1 base, with 7 bases sitting between them. The germline gives CDR1 SGDLS, CDR2 YYNGEE. CDR3 size: 13 residues. The DNA of the CDR3 is TGTGCCAGCAGCGCACAGCCGAACACTGAAGCTTTCTTT. Encoded protein: CASSAQPNTEAFF.

The chain combines TRBV24-1 with TRBJ2-1; the match to TRBD2 covers 14 bases. Per germline, CDR1 KGHDR and CDR2 SFDVKD. The CDR3 spans 21 residues. Trimming at V came to 9 bases and at J to 1 base, leaving 19 bases not matched to a gene. The CDR3 loop is CATGTEVRTSGRLGSYNEQFF. In DNA, the CDR3 is TGTGCCACCGGTACGGAGGTTAGGACTAGCGGGAGGCTGGGGTCCTACAATGAGCAGTTCTTC.

The genes are TRBV21-1 and TRBJ2-6; the D call of TRBD1 is as the table states it, not checked on the DNA. TRBV21-1 is termed a pseudogene. The CDR3 contains 19 residues. In DNA form, the CDR3 reads TGTGCCAGCAGCAAAGGGGGCGGGACAGGGACCTCTGGGGCCAACGTCCTGACTTTC. Translating gives CASSKGGGTGTSGANVLTF.

The chain joins TRBV27 to TRBJ2-3; no clear D. Per the germline V gene, CDR1 is MNHEY and CDR2 is SMNVEV (reference sequence). The CDR3 runs 15 residues. V lost 6 bases and J lost 2, with 15 bases in between. The CDR3 reads CASSLRVTLTDTQYF. CDR3 DNA: TGTGCCAGCAGCCTCAGAGTGACACTCACAGATACGCAGTATTTT.

This chain joins TRBV4-1 and TRBJ1-3; 9 bases agree with TRBD1. Germline CDR1 and CDR2: MGHRA and YSYEKL. The CDR3 totals 16 residues. The J segment lost 8 bases and the V segment lost 0 bases, leaving 8 bases of the junction unmatched. The CDR3 coding sequence is TGCGCCAGCAGCCAAGACCAGGACAGGGGATCTGACACCATATATTTT. Translating gives CASSQDQDRGSDTIYF.

The J gene is TRBJ2-1, the V gene TRBV5-1; weak D call: TRBD1 (6 bases). The V gene's germline CDR1 is SGHRS and CDR2 YFSETQ. The CDR3 loop spans 15 amino acids. The V end lost 2 bases, the J end lost 0 bases, and 9 bases lay between the germline ends. This CDR3 reads CASSFTGSSYNEQFF. CDR3 DNA sequence: TGCGCCAGCAGCTTTACAGGGAGCTCCTACAATGAGCAGTTCTTC.

The chain recombines TRBV19 with TRBJ2-7; no clear D gene. From germline, CDR1 is LNHDA and CDR2 SQIVND (reference sequence). The CDR3 spans 14 residues. V lost 4 bases to trimming and J lost 0 bases, with 10 bases between them. The CDR3: CASSTQVSSYEQYF. For the CDR3, the DNA is TGTGCCAGTAGTACGCAGGTGAGCTCCTACGAGCAGTACTTC.

This rearrangement joins TRBV6-4 to TRBJ2-2; D may be TRBD2 (7 bases). This CDR3 is built from 16 residues. Germline loops: CDR1 MRHNA, CDR2 SNTAGT. V was pared by 3 bases and J by 5 bases, with 16 bases between. The CDR3 nucleotides are TGTGCCAGCAGTGAGGAGGGGGGGCCGTGGACCGGGGAGCTGTTTTTT. Residues: CASSEEGGPWTGELFF.

This clone came up once. The rearrangement joins TRBV5-1 to TRBJ2-2, with D hard to call. Trimming cost V 0 bases and J 6 bases, with 9 bases left between them. The CDR3 spans 14 residues. Germline CDR1 SGHRS, CDR2 YFSETQ. CDR3 protein: CASSLGHRAGELFF. The CDR3 region has the DNA TGCGCCAGCAGCTTGGGGCATCGGGCCGGGGAGCTGTTTTTT.

This chain links TRBV11-2 with TRBJ2-7; D may be TRBD2 (6 bases). This CDR3 comprises 15 residues. Germline-derived CDR1 and CDR2 are SGHAT and FQNNGV. The germline V and J ends were trimmed by 1 base and 0 bases, with 10 bases remaining between them. CDR3 residues: CASSLVAASSYEQYF. CDR3 DNA: TGTGCCAGCAGCTTAGTAGCGGCCAGCTCCTACGAGCAGTACTTC.

The gene calls are TRBV27 and TRBJ1-5; 7 nucleotides agree with TRBD1. The V and J ends lost 8 bases and 0 bases, in that order; junction bases with no gene match: 10. Germline V gene lookup returns CDR1 MNHEY and CDR2 SMNVEV (reference sequence). The CDR3 loop spans 16 amino acids. The DNA for the CDR3 is TGTGCCAGCTCCGAAAGGACAGGTTATAGCAATCAGCCCCAGCATTTT. This codes for CASSERTGYSNQPQHF.

The V call is TRBV7-3, the J call TRBJ1-1; D is ambiguous. Germline CDR1 and CDR2: SGHTA and FQGTGA. Trimming cost V 5 bases and J 3 bases, with 7 bases left between them. This CDR3 spans 12 amino acids. In DNA, the CDR3 is TGTGCCAGCAGCACACGGGACACTGAAGCTTTCTTT. This encodes CASSTRDTEAFF.

This chain connects TRBV20-1 to TRBJ1-4; D gene uncertain. Germline V CDR1 and CDR2: DFQATT, SNEGSKA (reference sequence). The V end lost 3 bases, the J end lost 8 bases, and 4 bases lay between the germline ends. There are 10 residues in the CDR3. The CDR3 DNA reads TGCAGTGCTAGTCGGGAAAAACTGTTTTTT. It is translated as CSASREKLFF.

The rearrangement uses TRBV12-5 and TRBJ1-5, with no clear D. The germline gives CDR1 LGHNT, CDR2 FRNRAP. The germline V and J ends were trimmed by 1 base and 9 bases, with 10 bases remaining between them. The CDR3 runs to 13 residues. DNA of the CDR3: TGTGCTAGTGGTTTGGAACGAGGGTCGCCCCAGCATTTT. It yields the protein CASGLERGSPQHF.

The rearrangement links TRBV15 to TRBJ1-4; 8 nucleotides align to TRBD1. The trim removed 0 bases at V and 7 bases at J, leaving 7 bases unmatched. This CDR3 contains 16 residues. From germline, CDR1 is LNHNV and CDR2 YYDKDF (reference sequence). CDR3 protein: CATSRDGRGQGEKLFF. The CDR3 DNA follows: TGTGCCACCAGCAGAGATGGCAGGGGGCAAGGTGAAAAACTGTTTTTT.

This clone was detected a few times. The chain couples TRBV6-4 to TRBJ2-1, with TRBD1 as a possible D gene (5 bases). V lost 3 bases and J 9 bases, leaving 15 bases between the germline ends. The CDR3 spans 14 residues. Germline values: CDR1 MRHNA, CDR2 SNTAGT. CDR3 nucleotides: TGTGCCAGCAGTGAATTGTCTAGGGGCGGTGAGCAGTTCTTC. Residues: CASSELSRGGEQFF.